This T cell receptor beta chain was recovered during a study of T cell repertoires in cytomegalovirus infection. Note on this clonotype: The antigen remains unidentified.

TCRdb redid the calling of the reads with MiXCR, one entry per CDR3 protein. Among 700,000 to 850,000 distinct CDR3 sequences listed, around a third were seen once. The sample was cultured CD8+ T cells from PBMCs, taken from culture after CMV antigen stimulation. The sequence was collected from a human donor in good health (CMV status not recorded). Some clones in this sample may be carry-over from other donors' samples.

CDR3 amino acids: CASSRLAGGKRETQYF. The CDR3 bases are TGTGCCAGCAGTCGACTAGCGGGGGGCAAGAGGGAGACCCAGTACTTC. The chain carries TRBV6-2 or TRBV6-3 and TRBJ2-5, with TRBD2 matching over 13 bases. Trimming removed 5 bases from V and 5 bases from J; junction bases left unmatched: 8. The V gene's germline CDR1 is MNHEY and CDR2 SVGEGT. There are 16 residues in the CDR3.